Below, 14 T cell receptor beta chains from the same sample are listed, as sequenced in a study of blood T cell repertoires in COVID-19. Profiled with immunoSEQ multiplex PCR; TCRdb holds only in-frame clones, not every one. The sample consists of a few hundred thousand clones, about 87% of them appearing once. The sample taken for sequencing was peripheral blood. The receptors shown here come from a man aged 60-69 years with acute or convalescent COVID-19.

This chain uses TRBV28 with TRBJ2-3, with 7 bases aligning to TRBD1. V dropped 4 bases and J dropped 10; count of bases not matched to a gene: 14. CDR1 and CDR2 (germline): MDHEN, SYDVKM. CDR3 length: 15 residues. CDR3 coding DNA: TGTGCCAGCAGTTCGGTGGAAGGGGGCCGCCGGGCGCAGTATTTT. Amino acid sequence: CASSSVEGGRRAQYF.

The chain links TRBV18 to TRBJ2-5; D possibly corresponds to TRBD1 (5 bases). V lost 3 bases and J 4 bases, leaving 15 bases between the germline ends. CDR1 is KGHSH and CDR2 is LQKENI in the germline V gene. The CDR3 extends over 15 amino acids. CDR3 nucleotide sequence: TGTGCCAGCTCACCCGACGAAGGAAGGGGAGAGACCCAGTACTTC. Translation gives CASSPDEGRGETQYF. Looking up the rest from reference TRBV18 and TRBJ2-5 gives the full variable domain: NAGVMQNPRHLVRRRGQEARLRCSPMKGHSHVYWYRQLPEEGLKFMVYLQKENIIDESGMPKERFSAEFPKEGPSILRIQQVVRGDSAAYFCASSPDEGRGETQYFGPGTRLLVL.

V is TRBV6-6 and J is TRBJ2-7; TRBD1 aligns across 7 bases. Trimming removed 6 bases from V and 4 bases from J; junction bases left unmatched: 9. Germline V CDR1 and CDR2: MNHNY, SVGAGI (reference sequence). The CDR3 extends over 14 amino acids. The CDR3 sequence is CASRAQGQGYEQYF. CDR3 nucleotide sequence: TGTGCCAGCAGGGCACAGGGGCAAGGTTACGAGCAGTACTTC.

J is TRBJ1-2 and V is TRBV28, with a tentative D call TRBD1 (5 bases). Germline V gene lookup returns CDR1 MDHEN and CDR2 SYDVKM. V lost 3 bases and J lost 5, with 10 bases in between. The CDR3 runs to 13 residues. The CDR3 nucleotides are TGTGCCAGCAGTTTTGGGCAGGGATATGGCTACACCTTC. It translates to CASSFGQGYGYTF.

The V and J genes are TRBV7-6 and TRBJ1-3; 7 bases are a match to TRBD1. Per the germline V gene, CDR1 is SGHVS and CDR2 is FNYEAQ. Trimming cost V 1 base and J 6 bases; bases outside gene matches: 6. The CDR3 is 15 residues long. The CDR3: CASSLGGGGENTIYF. DNA of the CDR3: TGTGCCAGCAGCTTAGGCGGAGGGGGCGAAAACACCATATATTTT.

This clone was seen only once. V gene TRBV14 combines with J gene TRBJ1-6; D uncertain. The CDR3 spans 16 residues. With 4 bases removed from V and 0 bases from J, the gap between germline ends came to 10 bases. Germline V gene data show CDR1 as SGHDN and CDR2 as FVKESK. The CDR3: CASSRVTSSYNSPLHF. The CDR3 DNA reads as TGTGCCAGCAGCCGAGTGACTAGCTCCTATAATTCACCCCTCCACTTT.

In this sample, this clone turned up a few times. The chain carries TRBV13 and TRBJ2-7; D call uncertain. Germline V lookup: CDR1 PRHDT, CDR2 FYEKMQ (reference sequence). V was clipped by 4 bases and J by 7 bases, with 8 bases between them. The CDR3 consists of 11 residues. The DNA for the CDR3 is TGTGCCAGCAGCTCAAATCGGGAGCAGTACTTC. The encoded protein is CASSSNREQYF.

The chain carries TRBV5-8 and TRBJ1-4; unclear D gene. V lost 4 bases to trimming and J lost 0 bases, with 19 bases between them. CDR1 SGHTS and CDR2 YDEGEE come from the germline V gene. The CDR3 totals 18 residues. The CDR3 nucleotides are TGTGCCAGCAGCCCATCGATAGTGAACAGTGCAACTAATGAAAAACTGTTTTTT. Residues: CASSPSIVNSATNEKLFF. Supplemented by reference TRBV5-8 and TRBJ1-4, the full variable domain reads EAGVTQSPTHLIKTRGQQATLRCSPISGHTSVYWYQQALGLGLQFLLWYDEGEERNRGNFPPRFSGRQFPNYSSELNVNALELEDSALYLCASSPSIVNSATNEKLFFGSGTQLSVL.

This clone was picked up a small number of times. This same CDR3 is encoded by further DNA sequences in the sample. The rearrangement uses TRBV4-3 and TRBJ2-5; D uncertain. Trimming cost V 0 bases and J 0 bases, with 8 bases left between them. From germline, CDR1 is LGHNA and CDR2 YSLEER. CDR3 length: 15 residues. Here the CDR3 reads CASSQDRLNQETQYF. CDR3 bases: TGCGCCAGCAGCCAAGACCGTCTTAACCAAGAGACCCAGTACTTC.

This clone was seen a few times. The chain combines TRBV6-1 with TRBJ1-5, with 9 bases matching TRBD1. The germline V gene has CDR1 MNHNS and CDR2 SASEGT. This CDR3 spans 14 amino acids. Trimming took 6 bases from V and 7 from J; bases not matched to a gene: 7. The CDR3 spells CASSPDRGGQPQHF. The CDR3 coding sequence is TGTGCCAGCAGCCCGGACAGGGGTGGGCAGCCCCAGCATTTT.

This chain connects TRBV6-6 to TRBJ2-7; maybe TRBD1 (5 bases). CDR1 is MNHNY, CDR2 SVGAGI, per germline (reference sequence). The ends were cut back, 4 bases at V and 3 bases at J, with 10 bases in the middle. The CDR3 extends over 13 amino acids. As DNA, the CDR3 is TGTGCCAGCAGTTCCGACAGACACTACGAGCAGTACTTC. Its translation: CASSSDRHYEQYF.

V and J are TRBV5-6 and TRBJ1-4; 8 bases are a match to TRBD1. CDR1 and CDR2 from the germline V gene are SGHDT and YYEEEE. The CDR3 runs 15 residues. Unmatched junction bases numbered 2, after V lost 0 bases and J lost 4 bases. The CDR3 loop is CASSLGQGINEKLFF. Here the CDR3 DNA reads TGTGCCAGCAGCTTGGGACAGGGGATTAATGAAAAACTGTTTTTT.

The chain is built from TRBV5-6 and TRBJ1-5; the match to TRBD1 covers 8 bases. Germline V CDR1 and CDR2: SGHDT, YYEEEE. The CDR3 contains 16 residues. After removal of 0 bases from V and 7 bases from J, the junction contained 9 bases not matched to a gene. CDR3 protein: CASSLDPTGVGQPQHF. The CDR3 nucleotides read TGTGCCAGCAGCTTGGACCCGACAGGGGTCGGACAGCCCCAGCATTTT. The complete variable domain, with remaining parts taken from reference TRBV5-6 and TRBJ1-5, reads DAGVTQSPTHLIKTRGQQVTLRCSPKSGHDTVSWYQQALGQGPQFIFQYYEEEERQRGNFPDRFSGHQFPNYSSELNVNALLLGDSALYLCASSLDPTGVGQPQHFGDGTRLSIL.

The V call is TRBV5-6, the J call TRBJ1-5; no reliable D call. V lost 0 bases, J lost 4 bases, and 8 bases lay in between. This CDR3 is built from 14 residues. The germline CDR1 and CDR2 sequences are SGHDT and YYEEEE. CDR3 amino acids: CASSLGTYNQPQHF. The CDR3, as DNA: TGTGCCAGCAGCTTGGGAACCTATAATCAGCCCCAGCATTTT.